What follows are 12 T cell receptor beta chains derived from one specimen sequenced in a study of cytomegalovirus exposure and HLA in healthy donors (dated by TCRdb to the late 2010s). The library was generated by the immunoSEQ multiplex PCR assay. The multiplex PCR relied on a mix of 60 forward primers for TCR Vbeta segments and 13 reverse primers for TCR Jbeta segments. TCRdb re-hosts the immuneACCESS table, in-frame sequences only. Its copies lack some clones; in the studies checked, an unresolved V gene accounts for under half of them, and the cause for the rest is not known. This sample is represented by around 200,000 clones; around four fifths of them were singletons. The top ten hold about 3.1% of the sample. Specimen: PBMCs. All receptors derive from a female donor in good health and CMV-seronegative.

This sequence joins TRBV29-1 and TRBJ2-1; TRBD1 might be the D (5 bases). This CDR3 region has 12 residues. CDR1 SQVTM and CDR2 ANQGSEA come from the germline V gene. The V and J ends lost 6 bases and 10 bases respectively, with 16 bases between them. The CDR3 region is CSVSTGAAEQFF. The CDR3 DNA follows: TGCAGCGTCTCAACAGGCGCGGCCGAGCAGTTCTTC.

The V call is TRBV7-2, the J call TRBJ2-5; 8 bases agree with TRBD2. The CDR3 consists of 16 residues. J lost 5 bases, V lost 1 base, and 9 bases had no gene match. The germline V gene encodes CDR1 SGHTA and CDR2 FQGNSA. CDR3 sequence: CASSLVLPGGPETQYF. As DNA, the CDR3 is TGTGCCAGCAGCTTAGTCTTGCCGGGGGGGCCGGAGACCCAGTACTTC.

This clone was recorded only once. V and J are TRBV18 and TRBJ2-1, with 13 bases that match TRBD2. J lost 7 bases, V lost 3 bases, and 9 bases had no gene match. The CDR3 is 17 amino acids. CDR1 and CDR2 from the germline V gene are KGHSH and LQKENI. The CDR3 reads CASSPQTSGRSLNEQFF. The CDR3 DNA reads TGTGCCAGCTCACCCCAGACTAGCGGGAGGAGTTTGAATGAGCAGTTCTTC.

This chain joins TRBV5-1 and TRBJ2-7, with 12 positions matching TRBD2. From germline, CDR1 is SGHRS and CDR2 YFSETQ. This CDR3 contains 15 residues. J was trimmed by 4 bases and V by 1 base; bases with no gene match: 3. The CDR3 bases are TGCGCCAGCAGCTTGCAGACTAGCGGGGGATACGAGCAGTACTTC. It specifies CASSLQTSGGYEQYF.

The genes are TRBV30 and TRBJ2-2; 7 bases are shared with TRBD2. Per germline, CDR1 GTSNPN and CDR2 SVGIG (reference sequence). The CDR3 is 14 amino acids. J was trimmed by 0 bases and V by 3 bases; bases with no gene match: 1. In nucleotides, the CDR3 is TGTGCCTGGAGGGGAGGGACGAACACCGGGGAGCTGTTTTTT. This sequence encodes CAWRGGTNTGELFF.

V is TRBV18 and J is TRBJ1-2; 8 bases fit TRBD1. Germline values: CDR1 KGHSH, CDR2 LQKENI. The CDR3 length is 14 residues. V lost 5 bases, J lost 3 bases, and 5 bases stayed unmatched. Here the CDR3 DNA reads TGTGCCAGCTCAGGTCAGGGGGCTGACTATGGCTACACCTTC. Encoded protein: CASSGQGADYGYTF.

This clone is a singleton in its sample. The rearrangement joins TRBV5-4 to TRBJ2-3, with TRBD2 matching over 16 bases. The CDR3 has 18 residues. V dropped 0 bases and J dropped 6; count of bases not matched to a gene: 7. Germline-derived CDR1 and CDR2 are SGHNT and YYREEE (reference sequence). CDR3 region: CASSLDVGLAGGGDTQYF. The CDR3 DNA reads TGTGCCAGCAGCTTGGATGTGGGACTAGCGGGAGGGGGGGATACGCAGTATTTT. Filled out from reference TRBV5-4 and TRBJ2-3, the complete variable domain reads ETGVTQSPTHLIKTRGQQVTLRCSSQSGHNTVSWYQQALGQGPQFIFQYYREEENGRGNFPPRFSGLQFPNYSSELNVNALELDDSALYLCASSLDVGLAGGGDTQYFGPGTRLTVL.

With respect to this clone: Within the sample, other DNA sequences also encode this same CDR3. The CDR3 here is CAWLAGLAGVVDEQYF. The CDR3 DNA follows: TGTGCCTGGCTCGCGGGACTAGCGGGAGTGGTAGACGAGCAGTACTTC. The genes are TRBV30 and TRBJ2-7; 14 positions agree with TRBD2. Trimming removed 5 bases from V and 5 bases from J; junction bases left unmatched: 11. The CDR3 length is 16 residues. Germline-derived CDR1 and CDR2 are GTSNPN and SVGIG (reference sequence).

The chain uses TRBV4-1 and TRBJ2-6, with D perhaps TRBD2 (6 bases). Germline V lookup: CDR1 MGHRA, CDR2 YSYEKL. V lost 1 base, J lost 2 bases, and 12 bases lay in between. CDR3 length: 17 residues. This chain's CDR3 is CASSQAPRGTGANVLTF. CDR3 sequence (DNA): TGCGCCAGCAGCCAAGCCCCCCGGGGGACTGGGGCCAACGTCCTGACTTTC.

Points on this clone: One end of the junction is discordant with germline, which a read error may explain. The chain is built from TRBV2 and TRBJ2-7, with TRBD1 matching 10 bases. From germline, CDR1 is SNHLY and CDR2 FYNNEI. This CDR3 has 16 amino acids. CDR3 protein: CASSAGTGEWLYEQHF. Here the CDR3 DNA reads TGTGCCAGCAGCGCAGGGACAGGGGAATGGCTGTACGAGCAGCACTTC. The full variable domain, rest sourced from reference TRBV2 and TRBJ2-7, is EPEVTQTPSHQVTQMGQEVILRCVPISNHLYFYWYRQILGQKVEFLVSFYNNEISEKSEIFDDQFSVERPDGSNFTLKIRSTKLEDSAMYFCASSAGTGEWLYEQHFGPGTRLTVT.

This rearrangement joins TRBV6-6 to TRBJ1-1, with D unclear. The CDR3 runs 14 residues. CDR1 is MNHNY and CDR2 is SVGAGI in the germline V gene (reference sequence). V was pared by 6 bases and J by 0 bases, with 11 bases between. The CDR3 DNA follows: TGTGCCAGCAGCCCGGGAGGCCTGAACACTGAAGCTTTCTTT. It yields the protein CASSPGGLNTEAFF.

The chain joins TRBV30 to TRBJ1-1, with no clear D. CDR3 length: 15 amino acids. V gave up 3 bases and J gave up 0 bases, with 14 bases separating them. Germline assignment: CDR1 GTSNPN and CDR2 SVGIG (reference sequence). CDR3 DNA: TGTGCCTGGAGGTCAGCCCCGGGGATGAACACTGAAGCTTTCTTT. Protein product: CAWRSAPGMNTEAFF.